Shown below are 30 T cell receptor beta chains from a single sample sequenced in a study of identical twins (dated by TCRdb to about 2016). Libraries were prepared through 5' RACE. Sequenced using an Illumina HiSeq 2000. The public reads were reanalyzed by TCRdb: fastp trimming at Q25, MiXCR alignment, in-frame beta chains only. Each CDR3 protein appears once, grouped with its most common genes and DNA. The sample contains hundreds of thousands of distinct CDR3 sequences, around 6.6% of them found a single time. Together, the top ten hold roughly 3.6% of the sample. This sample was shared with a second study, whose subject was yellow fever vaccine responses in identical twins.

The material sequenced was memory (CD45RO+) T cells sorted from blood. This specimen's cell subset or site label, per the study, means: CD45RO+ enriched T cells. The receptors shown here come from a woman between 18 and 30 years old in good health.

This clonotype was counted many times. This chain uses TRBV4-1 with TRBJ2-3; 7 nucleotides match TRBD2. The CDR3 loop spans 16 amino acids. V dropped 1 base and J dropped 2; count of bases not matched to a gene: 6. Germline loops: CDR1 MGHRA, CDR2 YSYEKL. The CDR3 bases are TGCGCCAGCAGCCAAGGGCCGGGGGGAGCCACAGATACGCAGTATTTT. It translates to CASSQGPGGATDTQYF.

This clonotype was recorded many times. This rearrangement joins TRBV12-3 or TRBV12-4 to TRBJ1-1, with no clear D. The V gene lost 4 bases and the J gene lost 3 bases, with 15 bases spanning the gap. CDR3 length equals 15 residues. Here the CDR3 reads CASSSPRILYTEAFF. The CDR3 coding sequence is TGTGCCAGCAGTTCCCCCAGGATCCTCTACACTGAAGCTTTCTTT.

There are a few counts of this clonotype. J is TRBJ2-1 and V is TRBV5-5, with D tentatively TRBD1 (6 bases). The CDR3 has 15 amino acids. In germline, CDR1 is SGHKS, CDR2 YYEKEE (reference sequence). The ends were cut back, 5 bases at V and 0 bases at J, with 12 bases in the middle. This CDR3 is CASSQGQISYNEQFF. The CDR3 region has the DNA TGTGCCAGCAGTCAAGGACAGATCTCCTACAATGAGCAGTTCTTC.

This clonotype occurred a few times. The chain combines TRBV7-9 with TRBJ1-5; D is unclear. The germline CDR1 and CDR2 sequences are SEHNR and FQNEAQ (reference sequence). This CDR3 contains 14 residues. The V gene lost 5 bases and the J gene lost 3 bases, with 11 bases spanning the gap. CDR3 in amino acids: CASSPSDFNQPQHF. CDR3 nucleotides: TGTGCCAGCAGCCCTAGCGACTTCAATCAGCCCCAGCATTTT. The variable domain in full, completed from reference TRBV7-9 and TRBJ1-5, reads DTGVSQNPRHKITKRGQNVTFRCDPISEHNRLYWYRQTLGQGPEFLTYFQNEAQLEKSRLLSDRFSAERPKGSFSTLEIQRTEQGDSAMYLCASSPSDFNQPQHFGDGTRLSIL.

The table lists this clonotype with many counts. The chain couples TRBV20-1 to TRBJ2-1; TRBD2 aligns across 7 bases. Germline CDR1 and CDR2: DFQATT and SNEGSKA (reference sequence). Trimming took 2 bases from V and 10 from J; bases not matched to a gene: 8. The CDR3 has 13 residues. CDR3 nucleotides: TGCAGTGCTAGAAACATGGGAGGGAGGGAGCAGTTCTTC. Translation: CSARNMGGREQFF.

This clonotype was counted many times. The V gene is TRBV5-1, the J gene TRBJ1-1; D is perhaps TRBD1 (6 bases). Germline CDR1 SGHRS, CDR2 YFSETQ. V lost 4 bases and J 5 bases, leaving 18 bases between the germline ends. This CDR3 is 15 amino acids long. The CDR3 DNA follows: TGCGCCAGCAGCAGGGAACAGGGATTGGGGACTGAAGCTTTCTTT. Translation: CASSREQGLGTEAFF.

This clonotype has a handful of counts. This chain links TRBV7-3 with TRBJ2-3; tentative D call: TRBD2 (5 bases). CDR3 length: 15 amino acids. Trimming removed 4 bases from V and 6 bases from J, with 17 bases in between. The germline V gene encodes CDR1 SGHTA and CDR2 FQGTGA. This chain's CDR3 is CASSSGPGRGDTQYF. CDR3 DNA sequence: TGTGCCAGCAGCTCCGGACCGGGAAGAGGGGATACGCAGTATTTT.

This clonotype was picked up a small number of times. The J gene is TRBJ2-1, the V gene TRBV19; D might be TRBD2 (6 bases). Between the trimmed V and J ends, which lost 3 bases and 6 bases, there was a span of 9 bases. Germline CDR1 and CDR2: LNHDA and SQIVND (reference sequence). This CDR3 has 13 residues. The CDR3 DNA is TGTGCCAGTAGTATGGGGACTCCCAATGAGCAGTTCTTC. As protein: CASSMGTPNEQFF.

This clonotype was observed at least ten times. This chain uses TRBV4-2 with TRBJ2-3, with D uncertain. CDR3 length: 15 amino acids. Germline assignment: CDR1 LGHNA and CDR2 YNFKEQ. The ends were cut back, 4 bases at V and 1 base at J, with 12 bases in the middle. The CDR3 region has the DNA TGTGCCAGCAGCCTTCGGCCGGTGGGCACAGATACGCAGTATTTT. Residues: CASSLRPVGTDTQYF.

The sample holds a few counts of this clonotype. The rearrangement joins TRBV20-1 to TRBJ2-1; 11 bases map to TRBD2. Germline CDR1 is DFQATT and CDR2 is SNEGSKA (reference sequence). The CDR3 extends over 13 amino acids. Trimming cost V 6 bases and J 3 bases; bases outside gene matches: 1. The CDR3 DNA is TGCAGTGCAGGGACTAGCGGCTACAATGAGCAGTTCTTC. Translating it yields CSAGTSGYNEQFF.

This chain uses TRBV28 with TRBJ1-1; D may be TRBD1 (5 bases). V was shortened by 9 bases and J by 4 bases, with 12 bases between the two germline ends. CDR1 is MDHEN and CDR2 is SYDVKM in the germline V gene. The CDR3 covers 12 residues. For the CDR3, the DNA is TGTGCCAGTTTCCGGGGGGGCACTGAAGCTTTCTTT. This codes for CASFRGGTEAFF.

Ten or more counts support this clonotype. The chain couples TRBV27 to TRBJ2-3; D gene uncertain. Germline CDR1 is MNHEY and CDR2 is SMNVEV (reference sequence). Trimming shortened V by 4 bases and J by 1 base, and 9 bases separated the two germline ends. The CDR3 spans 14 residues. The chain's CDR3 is CASSYRPRTDTQYF. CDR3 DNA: TGTGCCAGCAGTTATCGGCCGCGCACAGATACGCAGTATTTT.

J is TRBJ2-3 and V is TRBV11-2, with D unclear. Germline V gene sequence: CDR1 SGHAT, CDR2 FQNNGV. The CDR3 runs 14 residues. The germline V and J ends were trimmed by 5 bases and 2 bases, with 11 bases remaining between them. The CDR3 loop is CASSRSVYTDTQYF. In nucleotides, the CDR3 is TGTGCCAGCAGCCGTTCAGTTTACACAGATACGCAGTATTTT.

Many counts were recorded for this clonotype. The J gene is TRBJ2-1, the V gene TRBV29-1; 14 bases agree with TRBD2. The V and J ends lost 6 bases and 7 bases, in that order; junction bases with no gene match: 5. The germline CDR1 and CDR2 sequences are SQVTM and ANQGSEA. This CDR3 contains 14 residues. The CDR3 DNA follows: TGCAGCGTCGGGACTAGCGGGAGTGTAAATGAGCAGTTCTTC. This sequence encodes CSVGTSGSVNEQFF.

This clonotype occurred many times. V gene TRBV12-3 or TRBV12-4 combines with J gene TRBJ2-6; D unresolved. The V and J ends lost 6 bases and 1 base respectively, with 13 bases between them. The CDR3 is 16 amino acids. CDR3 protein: CASSPFTGSGANVLTF. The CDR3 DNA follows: TGTGCCAGCAGCCCTTTTACCGGATCTGGGGCCAACGTCCTGACTTTC.

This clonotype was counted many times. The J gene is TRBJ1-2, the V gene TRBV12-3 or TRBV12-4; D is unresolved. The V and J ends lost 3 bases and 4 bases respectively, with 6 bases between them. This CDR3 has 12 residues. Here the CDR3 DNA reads TGTGCCAGCAGTTTCTGGGGCTATGGCTACACCTTC. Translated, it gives CASSFWGYGYTF.

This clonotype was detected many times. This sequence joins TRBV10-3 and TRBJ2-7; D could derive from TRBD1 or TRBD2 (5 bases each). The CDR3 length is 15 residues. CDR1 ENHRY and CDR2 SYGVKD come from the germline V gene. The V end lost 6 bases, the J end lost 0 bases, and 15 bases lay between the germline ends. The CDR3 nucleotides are TGTGCCATCAGCGCGGACGGGACGTTCTCCTACGAGCAGTACTTC. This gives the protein CAISADGTFSYEQYF.

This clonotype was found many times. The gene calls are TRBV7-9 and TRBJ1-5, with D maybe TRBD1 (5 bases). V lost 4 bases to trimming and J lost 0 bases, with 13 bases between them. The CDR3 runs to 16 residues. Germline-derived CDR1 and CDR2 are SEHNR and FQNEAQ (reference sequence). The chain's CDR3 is CASSSSLGGSNQPQHF. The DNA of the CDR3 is TGTGCCAGCAGCTCCTCATTGGGGGGTAGCAATCAGCCCCAGCATTTT.

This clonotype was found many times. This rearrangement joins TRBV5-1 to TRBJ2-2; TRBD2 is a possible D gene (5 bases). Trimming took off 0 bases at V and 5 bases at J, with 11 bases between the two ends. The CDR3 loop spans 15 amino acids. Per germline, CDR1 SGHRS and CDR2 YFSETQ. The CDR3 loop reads CASSLGPPGTGELFF. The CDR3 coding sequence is TGCGCCAGCAGCTTGGGACCCCCGGGGACCGGGGAGCTGTTTTTT. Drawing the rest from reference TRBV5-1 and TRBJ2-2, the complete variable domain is KAGVTQTPRYLIKTRGQQVTLSCSPISGHRSVSWYQQTPGQGLQFLFEYFSETQRNKGNFPGRFSGRQFSNSRSEMNVSTLELGDSALYLCASSLGPPGTGELFFGEGSRLTVL.

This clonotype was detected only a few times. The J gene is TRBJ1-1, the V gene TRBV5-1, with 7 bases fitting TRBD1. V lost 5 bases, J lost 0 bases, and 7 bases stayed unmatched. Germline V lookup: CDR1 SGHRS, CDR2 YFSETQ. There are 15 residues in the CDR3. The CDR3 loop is CASRIVTGLNTEAFF. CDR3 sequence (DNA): TGCGCCAGCAGGATCGTGACAGGGTTGAACACTGAAGCTTTCTTT.

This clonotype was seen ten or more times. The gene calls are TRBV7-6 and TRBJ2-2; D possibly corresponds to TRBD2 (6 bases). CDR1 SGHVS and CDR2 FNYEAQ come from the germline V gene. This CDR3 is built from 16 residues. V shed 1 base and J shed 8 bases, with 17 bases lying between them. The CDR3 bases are TGTGCCAGCAGCTTAGAAATATGGACGGGGGAAGGGGAGCTGTTTTTT. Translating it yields CASSLEIWTGEGELFF.

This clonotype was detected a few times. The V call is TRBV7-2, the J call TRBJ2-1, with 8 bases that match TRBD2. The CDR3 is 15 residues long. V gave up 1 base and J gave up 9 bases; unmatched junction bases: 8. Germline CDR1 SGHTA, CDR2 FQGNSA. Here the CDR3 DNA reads TGTGCCAGCAGCTTAGAAGGCGGGGGGCGGGGTGAGCAGTTCTTC. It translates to CASSLEGGGRGEQFF.

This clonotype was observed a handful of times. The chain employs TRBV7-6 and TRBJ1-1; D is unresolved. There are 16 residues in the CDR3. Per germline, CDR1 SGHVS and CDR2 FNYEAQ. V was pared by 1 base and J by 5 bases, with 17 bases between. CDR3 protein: CASSLGTKPAGTEAFF. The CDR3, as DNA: TGTGCCAGCAGCTTAGGAACTAAGCCGGCTGGGACTGAAGCTTTCTTT.

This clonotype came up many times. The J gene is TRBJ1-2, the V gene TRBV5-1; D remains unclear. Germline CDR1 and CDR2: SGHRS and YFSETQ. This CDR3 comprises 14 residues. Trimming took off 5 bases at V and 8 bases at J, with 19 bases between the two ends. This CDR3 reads CASREAEAGAGYTF. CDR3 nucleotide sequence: TGCGCCAGCAGGGAGGCAGAGGCCGGTGCCGGCTACACCTTC. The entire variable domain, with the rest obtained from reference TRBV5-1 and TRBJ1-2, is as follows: KAGVTQTPRYLIKTRGQQVTLSCSPISGHRSVSWYQQTPGQGLQFLFEYFSETQRNKGNFPGRFSGRQFSNSRSEMNVSTLELGDSALYLCASREAEAGAGYTFGSGTRLTVV.

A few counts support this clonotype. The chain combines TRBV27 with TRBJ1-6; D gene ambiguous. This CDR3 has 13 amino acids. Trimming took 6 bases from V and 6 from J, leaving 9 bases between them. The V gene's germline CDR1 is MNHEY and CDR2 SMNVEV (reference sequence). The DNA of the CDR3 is TGTGCCAGCAGCGGTGAGGGTAATTCACCCCTCCACTTT. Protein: CASSGEGNSPLHF.

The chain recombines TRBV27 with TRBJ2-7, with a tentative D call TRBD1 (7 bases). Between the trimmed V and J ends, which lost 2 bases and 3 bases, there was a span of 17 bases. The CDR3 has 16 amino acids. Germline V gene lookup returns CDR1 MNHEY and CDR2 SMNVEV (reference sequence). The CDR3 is CASSLGWQGGIYEQYF. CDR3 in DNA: TGTGCCAGCAGTTTAGGTTGGCAGGGGGGAATCTACGAGCAGTACTTC.

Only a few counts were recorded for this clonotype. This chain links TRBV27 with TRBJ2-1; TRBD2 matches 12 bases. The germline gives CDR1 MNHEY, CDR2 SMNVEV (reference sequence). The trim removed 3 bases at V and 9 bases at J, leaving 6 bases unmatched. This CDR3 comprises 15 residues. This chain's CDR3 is CASSLTGLAGLEQFF. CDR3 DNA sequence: TGTGCCAGCAGTTTGACGGGACTAGCGGGCCTTGAGCAGTTCTTC.

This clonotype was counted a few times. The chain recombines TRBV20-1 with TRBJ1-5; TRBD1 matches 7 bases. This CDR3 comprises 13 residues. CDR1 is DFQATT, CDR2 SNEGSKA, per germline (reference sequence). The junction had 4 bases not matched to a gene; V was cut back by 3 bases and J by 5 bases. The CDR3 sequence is CSASGDSDQPQHF. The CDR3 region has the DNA TGCAGTGCTAGCGGGGACAGCGATCAGCCCCAGCATTTT.

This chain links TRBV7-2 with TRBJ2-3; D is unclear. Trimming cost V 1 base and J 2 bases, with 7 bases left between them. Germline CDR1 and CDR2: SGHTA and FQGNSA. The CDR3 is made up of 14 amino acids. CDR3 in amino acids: CASSLDLSTDTQYF. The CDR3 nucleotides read TGTGCCAGCAGCTTAGATCTTTCCACAGATACGCAGTATTTT.

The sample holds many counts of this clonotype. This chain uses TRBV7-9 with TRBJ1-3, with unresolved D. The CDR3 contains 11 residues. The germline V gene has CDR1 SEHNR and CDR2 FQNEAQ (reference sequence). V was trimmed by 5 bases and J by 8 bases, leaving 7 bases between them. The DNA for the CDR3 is TGTGCCAGCAGCCCCTACGACACCATATATTTT. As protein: CASSPYDTIYF.